Listed below are T cell receptor beta chains from one sample, sequenced in a study of cytomegalovirus exposure and HLA in healthy donors. Profiling relied on immunoSEQ multiplex PCR, and the TCRdb table lists in-frame clones only, not all of them. Across 200,000 or so clones, the top ten clones capture more than 0.95% of the sample. The sequenced material came from PBMCs. These receptors came from a girl aged 2-10 years in good health and CMV-seropositive. The CDR3 runs from the conserved cysteine through the conserved F or W.

j_call	v_call	cdr3_aa
TRBJ2-7	TRBV28	CASSLLNYEQYF
TRBJ2-7	TRBV25-1	CASSEPRRGYEQYF
TRBJ2-3	TRBV28	CASSLRSPDTQYF
TRBJ2-1	TRBV30	CAWVAGMLREQFF
TRBJ2-1	TRBV28	CASSKPLAEIYNEQFF
TRBJ2-5	TRBV2	CASSELTSGSETQYF
TRBJ2-5	TRBV11-2	CASSPLETQYF
TRBJ1-1	TRBV10-3	CAISLQGALGTEAFF
TRBJ2-7	TRBV7-8	CASSPNGRGYEQYF
TRBJ2-7	TRBV27	CASSFGLAGGGGSYEQYF
TRBJ1-1	TRBV21-1	CASSRDTHDPEAFF
TRBJ1-1	TRBV13	CASSRDRGGRNTEAFF
TRBJ2-2	TRBV27	CASSLSFGTATLTITGELFF
-	TRBV6-1	CASSEQRTTPMSEQYF
TRBJ2-7	TRBV7-2	CASAEAISYEQYF
TRBJ2-5	TRBV5-1	CASISGGSPQETQYF
TRBJ2-7	TRBV27	CASSLIGQVSYEQYF
TRBJ2-7	TRBV7-2	CASSLVGQGFEQYF
TRBJ1-1	TRBV28	CASSLAGRTNTEAFF
TRBJ2-3	TRBV10-3	CAISTTLDTQYF
TRBJ2-1	TRBV28	CASRLSGKSRNEQFF
TRBJ2-7	TRBV4-2	CASSQVRVGQGFDEQYF
TRBJ2-1	TRBV29-1	CSVAGRGWDEQFF
TRBJ1-2	TRBV4-1	CASSQEAGTDNYGYTF
TRBJ2-5	TRBV25-1	CASSGREETQYF
TRBJ1-5	TRBV2	CASSDSGQGHQPQHF
TRBJ2-6	TRBV18	CASSPGGTSGANVLTF
TRBJ2-3	TRBV5-6	CASSQGASDTQYF
TRBJ2-1	TRBV9	CASSVPGVGYNEQFF
TRBJ2-1	TRBV4-1	CASSQTTGLATTQFF
TRBJ2-3	TRBV2	CASSKTSSVDTQYF
TRBJ2-2	TRBV18	CASSPLEAGVNTGELFF
TRBJ2-7	TRBV18	CASSPPVGTYEQYF
TRBJ2-7	TRBV7-9	CASSLATTYEQYF
TRBJ2-5	TRBV28	CASSPRGRRQETQYF
-	TRBV5-1	CASSLGSGLPYEQYF
TRBJ2-3	TRBV7-7	CASSQGQPDTQYF
TRBJ1-4	TRBV6-1	CASSEATGLNEKLFF
TRBJ2-4	TRBV28	CASSLSRQGHKDIQYF
TRBJ2-2	TRBV29-1	CSVGQVTNTGELFF
TRBJ1-1	TRBV5-6	CASSLDGLGGEAFF
TRBJ1-1	TRBV4-1	CASSLVQGAQGTEAFF
TRBJ2-3	TRBV9	CASSVRGGGFTDTQYF
TRBJ2-1	TRBV2	CASREDRDNEQFF
TRBJ2-1	TRBV11-2	CASSLDSWGVQTSNEQFF
TRBJ2-5	TRBV19	CASSPGGGPETQYF
TRBJ1-4	TRBV28	CASRGREGRSNEKLFF